This record concerns one TCR beta chain sequence. The specificity of this receptor is unknown. Gene names and germline sequences refer to the mouse in this case. The record originates from a study of CD8+ T cells in alopecia areata (dated by TCRdb to between 2017 and 2018). Broadly, across the study: Skin from C3H/HeJ donors aged roughly 6-13 months with spontaneous alopecia was grafted onto female C3H/HeJ recipients aged roughly 6-11 weeks. High-throughput TCRbeta sequencing was used to examine T cell clonal expansion in alopecia areata in both the C3H/HeJ mouse model and human patients. Scalp clonality was compared among normal scalp (n=4), patchy alopecia areata scalp (n=8), and alopecia totalis/universalis scalp (n=8). Scalp tissue and sorted CD4+ and CD8+ peripheral blood T cells from patchy and totalis/universalis alopecia areata patients and from healthy controls were covered by human TCRbeta sequencing. RNA was obtained with the PAXgene miRNA kit for fixed scalp, the miRNeasy kit for PBMCs, and the RNeasy kit for mouse skin. TCRbeta CDR3 regions were amplified by immunoSEQ multiplex PCR using 35 Vbeta forward and 13 Jbeta reverse primers.

Pooled mouse cutaneous lymph node cells were stained for CD4, CD8alpha, NKG2D, NKG2ACE and other markers, then sorted on a BD Influx. To prepare the library, the immunoSEQ multiplex PCR assay was applied. To provide template for TCR sequencing, every sample had RNA extracted and reverse transcribed into cDNA. First-strand cDNA was synthesized using SuperScript III with a 2:1 mix of oligo-dT and random hexamers. A synthetic immune receptor repertoire was used to assess amplification bias, and residual bias was removed computationally. Libraries were sequenced on Illumina HiSeq using 60 bp reads that covered the CDR3 and were read from J toward V. On the study's bioinformatics: After raw reads were preprocessed to remove errors, the CDR3 was defined following IMGT conventions as running from the conserved cysteine to phenylalanine. Clonality was computed by normalizing Shannon entropy by log2 of the number of productive unique TCRs and subtracting the result from 1. Whether scalp clones were CD4 or CD8 was inferred by matching scalp TCRbeta sequences against CD4 and CD8 repertoires sorted from blood. TCRdb's version of the immuneACCESS table is confined to in-frame rearrangements and falls short of the full clone set. An unresolved V gene accounts for under half of the shortfall where checked; the remainder is of unknown origin. The V and J calls and clone size come from that table; D and trimming were worked out from the DNA. In this sample the table shows under 350,000 clones, and no singletons are among them. The ten most abundant clones make up roughly 1.2% of the sample.

Points the paper makes about the study in general: Compared with normal scalp, lesional scalp, particularly in alopecia totalis/universalis, had higher clonality and more expanded CD8+ clones, which suggests antigenic drive. Unlike mouse skin, which is dominated by gammadelta T cells, normal human skin has resident alphabeta T cells that are also sequenced, and this complicates analysis of the scalp TCR repertoire. Shared TCR sequences between patients were less evident than in mice, which may be partly attributable to HLA diversity in the patient population.

The sequencing sample was made of CD4+ T cells sorted from a lymph node. The clonotype originates from a C3H/HeJ mouse with alopecia areata. The strain's MHC haplotype is H2-k.

For the CDR3, the sequence is CASSLTNSYNSPLYF. CDR3 DNA (partial): TGTGCCAGCAGTCTCACAAATTCCTATAATTCGCCC. The chain is made from TRBV19 and TRBJ1-6; the D gene remains uncertain. The CDR3 end is not reached by the read, which stops 3 residues before it; the germline J gene fills it in. TRBJ1-6 falls under the ORF class, with uncertain function. The CDR3 has 15 amino acids, counting the end cysteine and phenylalanine. The DNA shown is the part of the CDR3 that was read: 36 bases, in frame from base 1. The germline V gene (reference sequence) specifies FNHDT as CDR1 and SITEND as CDR2. Cut back by 4 bases and 0 bases, the V and J ends lie 8 bases apart.